A selection of T cell receptor beta chains follows, all from one sample in a study of blood T cell repertoires in COVID-19. The method was immunoSEQ multiplex PCR; TCRdb's version includes in-frame clones alone and lacks a portion of them. The table records roughly 320,000 clones, 85% to 95% of them present only once. Sequencing was performed on PBMCs or T cells enriched from blood (not recorded which). All receptors derive from a woman in her 30s who had been exposed to COVID-19. Both conserved end residues are part of each CDR3. A D gene is named only where the DNA matches it firmly. Only part of the rows carry a size: once, few, many, or a class if the clone is expanded.

j_call,clone_size,v_call,d_call,cdr3_nt,cdr3_aa
TRBJ1-2,.,TRBV14,.,TGTGCCAGCAGTAGCAGTGCTAACTATGGCTACACCTTC,CASSSSANYGYTF
TRBJ2-4,.,TRBV5-4,TRBD2,TGTGCCAGCGGAACGGGGGGGGCGGCCAAAAACATTCAGTACTTC,CASGTGGAAKNIQYF
TRBJ1-3,.,TRBV5-1,.,TGCGCCAGCAGCCCCACGGGTCCATTTGGAAACACCATATATTTT,CASSPTGPFGNTIYF
TRBJ1-5,once,TRBV19,TRBD1,TGTGCCAGTAGTATTCGGGGAGGGGGACAGGGGACCCCCCAGCATTTT,CASSIRGGGQGTPQHF
TRBJ2-7,.,TRBV15,TRBD1,TGTGCCACCAGCAGCGGACAGGGGGCCTACGAGCAGTACTTC,CATSSGQGAYEQYF
TRBJ2-7,.,TRBV30,.,TGTGCCTTTACGGCGGGGGCCGAGCAGTACTTC,CAFTAGAEQYF
TRBJ2-5,.,TRBV6-5,TRBD2,TGTGCCAGCAGTTACCGACTAGCGGGGGGTTCGGGGACCCAGTACTTC,CASSYRLAGGSGTQYF
TRBJ1-2,.,TRBV12-3/TRBV12-4,.,TGTGCCAGCAGTTTTTTCCAGGGTCGTGGCTACACCTTC,CASSFFQGRGYTF
TRBJ1-1,.,TRBV5-1,.,TGCGCCAGCAGCTCCGGAGGCAGGAACACTGAAGCTTTCTTT,CASSSGGRNTEAFF
TRBJ2-1,.,TRBV19,TRBD2,TGTGCCAGTATCGCCCCACTAGCGCCTAATGAGCAGTTCTTC,CASIAPLAPNEQFF
TRBJ2-7,.,TRBV15,.,TGTGCCACCAGCAGAGACAGGAGGTACGAGCAGTACTTC,CATSRDRRYEQYF
TRBJ2-1,.,TRBV27,.,TGTGCCAGCAGTGGGGTGGGGCCCCATGAGCAGTTCTTC,CASSGVGPHEQFF
TRBJ1-1,.,TRBV5-5,.,TGTGCCAGCTGGAGTTGGAGGGTCCCTGAGGCTTTCTTT,CASWSWRVPEAFF
TRBJ2-7,.,TRBV4-1,TRBD2,TGCGCCAGCGGGGCGGCCTTAAGACTAGCGGGAAGCTCCTACGAGCAGTACTTC,CASGAALRLAGSSYEQYF
TRBJ2-2,once,TRBV7-2,TRBD2,TGTGCCAGCAGCTTACCCCGTGGCCTAGCGGGGGGAAACACCGGGGAGCTGTTTTTT,CASSLPRGLAGGNTGELFF
TRBJ1-6,.,TRBV4-3,TRBD1,TGCGCCAGCAGCCTCCAGGGGGCAGGGTCACCCCTCCACTTT,CASSLQGAGSPLHF
TRBJ1-1,.,TRBV2,.,TGTGCCAGCAGCACGACGGACAGAGAGGGACGGGCTTTCTTT,CASSTTDREGRAFF
TRBJ2-4,.,TRBV1,.,TGCACCAGCAGCCAAGTCGGGGAGCCGTCCAAAAACATTCAGTACTTC,CTSSQVGEPSKNIQYF
TRBJ1-5,.,TRBV2,TRBD1,TGTGCCAGCAGTGATAGACAGGGGGTGAGCAATCAGCCCCAGCATTTT,CASSDRQGVSNQPQHF
TRBJ1-6,.,TRBV7-2,.,TGTGCCAGCAGCTTAGCGGCAGGTCAAAATTCACCCCTCCACTTT,CASSLAAGQNSPLHF
TRBJ2-1,.,TRBV25-1,.,TGTGCCAGCAGTGGACTGAGTTCAGGGTCCTACAATGAGCAGTTCTTC,CASSGLSSGSYNEQFF
TRBJ1-4,.,TRBV2,.,TGTGCCAGCACCCTAGGGACTTGGAATGAAAAACTGTTTTTT,CASTLGTWNEKLFF
TRBJ2-5,few,TRBV4-1,TRBD2,TGCGCCAGCAGTCGCGCGGGGGGGCCGGGTGAGACCCAGTACTTC,CASSRAGGPGETQYF
TRBJ2-1,.,TRBV15,TRBD1,TGTGCCACCAGCAGAGGGGGGACAGTGTACAATGAGCAGTTCTTC,CATSRGGTVYNEQFF
TRBJ2-5,.,TRBV2,TRBD2,TGTGCCAGTTGGGGGGGAGGGGAGACCCAGTACTTC,CASWGGGETQYF
TRBJ2-1,.,TRBV19,TRBD2,TGTGCCAGTAGAAACGGGACCGGGAGGGTTGGTAATGAGCAGTTCTTC,CASRNGTGRVGNEQFF
TRBJ1-1,once,TRBV2,.,TGTGCCAGCAGTGACAGGGAGGGCACTGAAGCTTTCTTT,CASSDREGTEAFF
TRBJ2-7,.,TRBV5-5,TRBD1,TGTGCCAGCAGCCTAGGGACAGTTCTCTACGAGCAGTACTTC,CASSLGTVLYEQYF
TRBJ2-7,.,TRBV19,.,TGTGCCAGTAGTCCGAGCGGGCAGGGAAGACTAGGCGAGCAGTACTTC,CASSPSGQGRLGEQYF
TRBJ2-3,.,TRBV5-1,TRBD2,TGCGCCAGCAGCGTACCTAGCGGGGGGCCGGCGTCAAGCACAGATACGCAGTATTTT,CASSVPSGGPASSTDTQYF
TRBJ1-1,.,TRBV30,.,TGTGCCTGGGGTAGGGGGTTATACATGAACACTGAAGCTTTCTTT,CAWGRGLYMNTEAFF
TRBJ2-1,.,TRBV5-1,.,TGCGCCAGCAGCTTGGGGGGCCTCTACAATGAGCAGTTCTTC,CASSLGGLYNEQFF
TRBJ1-2,.,TRBV27,.,TGTGCCAGCAGTTTAAGGGGAGGTTATGGCTACACCTTC,CASSLRGGYGYTF
TRBJ2-2,.,TRBV4-1,TRBD2,TGCGCCAGCAGTTATACTAGCGGGGGGGCCGCCGGGGAGCTGTTTTTT,CASSYTSGGAAGELFF
TRBJ1-2,.,TRBV4-2,.,TGTGCCAGCAGCCAGCCGGGACAAAACTATGGCTACACCTTC,CASSQPGQNYGYTF
TRBJ2-4,.,TRBV6-1,.,TGTGCCAGCAGTGACAGGGGCAGGAAAAACATTCAGTACTTC,CASSDRGRKNIQYF
TRBJ1-1,.,TRBV19,TRBD1,TGTGCCAGTAGTATTGACAGGGGTAGGACTGAAGCTTTCTTT,CASSIDRGRTEAFF
TRBJ2-7,.,TRBV15,TRBD1,TGTGCCACCAGCAGTGGATATCGGACAGGGGACGTCGAGCAGTACTTC,CATSSGYRTGDVEQYF
TRBJ2-3,.,TRBV6-5,TRBD2,TGTGCCAGCAGTTACTCGGCTAGCGGGGGCACAGATACGCAGTATTTT,CASSYSASGGTDTQYF
TRBJ1-5,.,TRBV12-5,TRBD1,TGTGCTAGTGGTTTGGTAATACAGGGGAATCAGCCCCAGCATTTT,CASGLVIQGNQPQHF
TRBJ2-1,.,TRBV3-1/TRBV3-2,TRBD2,TGTGCCAGCAGCCGGCTAGCGGGGGAGCACTCCTACAATGAGCAGTTCTTC,CASSRLAGEHSYNEQFF
TRBJ2-7,many,TRBV7-9,TRBD1,TGTGCCAGCAGCGACGGACAGGGAAGGAAAATGGGCGAGCAGTACTTC,CASSDGQGRKMGEQYF